Below, 9 T cell receptor beta chains from the same sample are listed, as sequenced in a study of PD-L1 blockade in urothelial cancer. Assay used: immunoSEQ multiplex PCR; TCRdb lists only in-frame clones, some missing. The sample includes about 63,000 clones, roughly 79% of them seen just once. Time point of the sample: pretreatment peripheral blood. Here the sequenced sample was PBMCs, taken around atezolizumab (anti-PD-L1) treatment. The receptors stem from a man aged 70-80 years with urothelial cancer.

The rearrangement uses TRBV18 and TRBJ1-1; D remains ambiguous. V lost 4 bases and J 0 bases, leaving 12 bases between the germline ends. The germline CDR1 and CDR2 sequences are KGHSH and LQKENI. The CDR3 sequence is 15 residues long. CDR3 sequence (DNA): TGTGCCAGCTCACAGGCAGCGCAAATGAACACTGAAGCTTTCTTT. Protein product: CASSQAAQMNTEAFF. Full variable domain (missing parts from reference TRBV18 and TRBJ1-1): NAGVMQNPRHLVRRRGQEARLRCSPMKGHSHVYWYRQLPEEGLKFMVYLQKENIIDESGMPKERFSAEFPKEGPSILRIQQVVRGDSAAYFCASSQAAQMNTEAFFGQGTRLTVV.

The rearrangement joins TRBV15 to TRBJ2-7, with D perhaps matching TRBD2 (5 bases). The CDR3 is 13 residues long. The V and J ends lost 0 bases and 5 bases respectively, with 8 bases between them. Germline CDR1 is LNHNV and CDR2 is YYDKDF (reference sequence). The CDR3 sequence is CATSRDTGNEQYF. CDR3 in DNA: TGTGCCACCAGCAGAGATACGGGAAACGAGCAGTACTTC.

This clone was observed at least ten times. The rearrangement uses TRBV11-3 and TRBJ2-7; TRBD1 is a possible D gene (5 bases). Trimming took 4 bases from V and 6 from J, leaving 10 bases between them. Germline V gene lookup returns CDR1 SGHNT and CDR2 YENEEA. This CDR3 is built from 12 residues. The CDR3 loop is CASSWTSFEQYF. Here the CDR3 DNA reads TGTGCCAGCAGCTGGACATCTTTCGAGCAGTACTTC.

The gene calls are TRBV4-3 and TRBJ2-1, with 12 bases fitting TRBD2. Losses at the gene ends were 1 base for V and 12 bases for J; bases not matched to a gene: 7. This CDR3 has 15 residues. In germline, CDR1 is LGHNA, CDR2 YSLEER. CDR3 amino acids: CASSQGSGTSGLQFF. DNA of the CDR3: TGCGCCAGCAGCCAAGGAAGTGGGACTAGCGGGTTGCAGTTCTTC.

The rearrangement links TRBV2 to TRBJ1-1, with D possibly being TRBD1 (6 bases). Trimming took off 1 base at V and 3 bases at J, with 15 bases between the two ends. The CDR3 has 16 amino acids. CDR1 and CDR2 (germline): SNHLY, FYNNEI. The CDR3 protein is CASSEESGQLDTEAFF. The CDR3 region has the DNA TGTGCCAGCAGTGAAGAAAGTGGACAGTTGGACACTGAAGCTTTCTTT.

Only one count was recorded for this clone. This sequence joins TRBV6-1 and TRBJ2-7; 7 bases are shared with TRBD1. This CDR3 spans 14 amino acids. V shed 7 bases, J shed 4 bases, and the junction held 10 bases outside the gene matches. CDR1 is MNHNS, CDR2 SASEGT, per germline. In DNA form, the CDR3 reads TGTGCCAGCAATACACAGGGGCAGGGGTACGAGCAGTACTTC. This encodes CASNTQGQGYEQYF.

The chain combines TRBV7-2 with TRBJ1-2; D is unresolved. The CDR3 consists of 14 residues. Germline assignment: CDR1 SGHTA and CDR2 FQGNSA. V lost 3 bases and J 5 bases, leaving 13 bases between the germline ends. The CDR3 is CASSFPGIWYGYTF. The CDR3 DNA reads as TGTGCCAGCAGCTTCCCAGGTATCTGGTATGGCTACACCTTC.

This clone was seen only a few times. The chain employs TRBV2 and TRBJ1-2; D is possibly TRBD1 (5 bases). Trimming stripped 3 bases from V and 0 bases from J, with 8 bases between. The CDR3 spans 14 residues. Looked up from germline, CDR1 is SNHLY and CDR2 is FYNNEI. The CDR3 sequence is CASSEETANYGYTF. CDR3 DNA: TGTGCCAGCAGTGAGGAGACAGCTAACTATGGCTACACCTTC.

This clone was counted a single time. This chain links TRBV5-1 with TRBJ1-4, with 7 bases aligning to TRBD1. Germline values: CDR1 SGHRS, CDR2 YFSETQ. The CDR3 is made up of 16 amino acids. V was pared by 0 bases and J by 6 bases, with 8 bases of the junction left unmatched. The CDR3 protein is CASSLGTGPMDEKLFF. The CDR3 DNA reads TGCGCCAGCAGCTTGGGGACAGGCCCCATGGATGAAAAACTGTTTTTT.